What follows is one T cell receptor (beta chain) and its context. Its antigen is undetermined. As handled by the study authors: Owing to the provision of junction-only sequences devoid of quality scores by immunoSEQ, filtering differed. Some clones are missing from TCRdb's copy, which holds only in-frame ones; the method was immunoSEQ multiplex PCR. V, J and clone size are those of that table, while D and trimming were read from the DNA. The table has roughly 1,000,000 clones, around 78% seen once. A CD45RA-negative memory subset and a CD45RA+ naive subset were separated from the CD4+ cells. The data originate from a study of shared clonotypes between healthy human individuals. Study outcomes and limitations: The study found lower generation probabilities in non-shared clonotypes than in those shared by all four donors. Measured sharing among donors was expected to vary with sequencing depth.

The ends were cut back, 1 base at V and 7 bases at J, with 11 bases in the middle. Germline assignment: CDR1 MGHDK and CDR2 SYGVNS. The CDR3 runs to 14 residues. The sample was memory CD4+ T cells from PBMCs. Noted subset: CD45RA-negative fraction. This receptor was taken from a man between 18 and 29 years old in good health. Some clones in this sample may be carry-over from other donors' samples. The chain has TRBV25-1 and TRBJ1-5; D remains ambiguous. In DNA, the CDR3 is TGTGCCAGCAGTGAATCGGGGTCTACCCAGCCCCAGCATTTT. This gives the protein CASSESGSTQPQHF.